One TCR beta chain is described in this entry. The sample originates from a study of blood T cell repertoires in COVID-19. Study summary: Acute-phase and convalescent COVID-19 samples originated in the United States, Italy and Spain. PBMCs, B-cell-depleted T cells, or T cells were the source of the cDNA or gDNA that made up the material.

How the authors handled the data: How many nucleated cells were present was estimated from reference gene primer amplification. Only in-frame clones appear in the TCRdb table, and some are missing; sequencing was by immunoSEQ multiplex PCR. Clone size and V and J calls were adopted from that table, with D and trimming inferred from the DNA. The sample lists over 150,000 clones; approximately 86% were seen once. Germline-derived CDR1 and CDR2 are MNHNY and SVGAGI (reference sequence). The CDR3 has 11 amino acids. V was trimmed by 6 bases and J by 8 bases, leaving 10 bases between them. This chain uses TRBV6-6 with TRBJ1-2; D call uncertain. Sequencing was carried out using peripheral blood. The origin of this receptor is a woman in her sixties who had recovered from COVID-19. Written as DNA, the CDR3 is TGTGCCAGCAGCCCAGGAGGAGGCTACACCTTC. This translates into CASSPGGGYTF.